The 17 T cell receptor beta chains below all came from one sample that was sequenced in a study of cytomegalovirus exposure and HLA in healthy donors. Use of 60 Vbeta and 13 Jbeta primers characterized the PCR. Sequencing used immunoSEQ multiplex PCR; TCRdb keeps in-frame clones, though not all of them. The sample carries roughly 140,000 clones, about 75% recorded once. The sequenced sample was PBMCs. The receptors stem from a woman aged 25 to 39 in good health and CMV-seronegative.

The chain links TRBV7-2 to TRBJ1-4; D gene unclear. Germline CDR1 is SGHTA and CDR2 is FQGNSA. The CDR3 consists of 14 residues. V was shortened by 1 base and J by 8 bases, with 11 bases between the two germline ends. In nucleotides, the CDR3 is TGTGCCAGCAGCTTAGGGGGAGCGAGGGAAAAACTGTTTTTT. It encodes CASSLGGAREKLFF.

The V gene is TRBV29-1, the J gene TRBJ2-1; 9 nucleotides align to TRBD1. With V trimmed by 7 bases and J by 3 bases, 7 bases remained unmatched. CDR1 and CDR2 (germline): SQVTM, ANQGSEA. CDR3 length equals 14 residues. CDR3 protein: CSAKQGALYNEQFF. In DNA form, the CDR3 reads TGCAGCGCCAAACAGGGGGCCCTCTACAATGAGCAGTTCTTC.

The chain carries TRBV7-3 and TRBJ2-5, with D maybe TRBD1 (6 bases). The germline V gene encodes CDR1 SGHTA and CDR2 FQGTGA. This CDR3 is 13 amino acids long. V was cut by 3 bases and J by 4 bases, with 9 bases left in between. The CDR3 protein is CASSFTGRETQYF. The CDR3 region has the DNA TGTGCCAGCAGCTTCACAGGGAGAGAGACCCAGTACTTC. Looking up the rest from reference TRBV7-3 and TRBJ2-5 gives the full variable domain: GAGVSQTPSNKVTEKGKYVELRCDPISGHTALYWYRQSLGQGPEFLIYFQGTGAADDSGLPNDRFFAVRPEGSVSTLKIQRTERGDSAVYLCASSFTGRETQYFGPGTRLLVL.

This clone was recorded once. This rearrangement joins TRBV30 to TRBJ1-2; D might be TRBD1 (5 bases). Germline V lookup: CDR1 GTSNPN, CDR2 SVGIG (reference sequence). The ends were cut back, 3 bases at V and 8 bases at J, with 13 bases in the middle. CDR3 size: 12 residues. The CDR3 sequence is CAWSNRGEGYTF. The CDR3 DNA sequence: TGTGCCTGGAGCAATAGGGGCGAGGGCTACACCTTC.

Concerning this clone: The sample has other DNA sequences that encode this CDR3 too. The DNA for the CDR3 is TGCAGCGTTGGGCAGGGATCCTACGAGCAGTACTTC. Protein product: CSVGQGSYEQYF. This sequence joins TRBV29-1 and TRBJ2-7, with a weak D call TRBD1 (5 bases). This CDR3 region has 12 residues. V shed 4 bases and J shed 1 base, with 8 bases lying between them. Germline CDR1 is SQVTM and CDR2 is ANQGSEA.

The gene calls are TRBV6-1 and TRBJ1-1; 7 nucleotides agree with TRBD1. This CDR3 is built from 16 residues. The J segment lost 1 base and the V segment lost 4 bases, leaving 9 bases of the junction unmatched. Germline-derived CDR1 and CDR2 are MNHNS and SASEGT. The CDR3, as DNA: TGTGCCAGCAGTGTAAGAATGACAGGGAGGAACACTGAAGCTTTCTTT. Encoded protein: CASSVRMTGRNTEAFF.

This sequence joins TRBV7-2 and TRBJ1-2; unclear D gene. Trimming took 4 bases from V and 2 from J, leaving 14 bases between them. Germline V gives CDR1 SGHTA, CDR2 FQGNSA. CDR3 size: 15 residues. The CDR3: CASSSGYWANYGYTF. Written as DNA, the CDR3 is TGTGCCAGCAGCTCGGGGTATTGGGCCAACTATGGCTACACCTTC.

This clone was found a few times. The gene calls are TRBV2 and TRBJ1-6, with 7 bases lining up with TRBD1. The CDR3 is 16 residues long. CDR1 is SNHLY, CDR2 FYNNEI, per germline. J gave up 0 bases and V 6 bases, and 5 bases lay outside the gene matches. The CDR3 loop is CASRLAGGSYNSPLHF. CDR3 nucleotide sequence: TGTGCCAGCAGGTTGGCAGGGGGCTCCTATAATTCACCCCTCCACTTT.

The chain combines TRBV5-1 with TRBJ1-1; a weak D match, TRBD1 (6 bases). Trimming cost V 5 bases and J 1 base, with 12 bases left between them. This CDR3 has 14 amino acids. Germline values: CDR1 SGHRS, CDR2 YFSETQ. In DNA, the CDR3 is TGCGCCAGCAGAACAGGGTTAGAGAACACTGAAGCTTTCTTT. Its translation: CASRTGLENTEAFF.

The V gene is TRBV15, the J gene TRBJ1-2; 9 bases are a match to TRBD1. J was trimmed by 8 bases and V by 6 bases; bases with no gene match: 4. Germline lookup yields CDR1 LNHNV and CDR2 YYDKDF (reference sequence). This CDR3 comprises 12 residues. This CDR3 reads CATRGQGQGYTF. Here the CDR3 DNA reads TGTGCCACCAGGGGACAGGGACAGGGCTACACCTTC.

V and J are TRBV7-8 and TRBJ1-2; the D gene is possibly TRBD1 (6 bases). Germline V gene lookup returns CDR1 SGHVS and CDR2 FQNEAQ. The germline V and J ends were trimmed by 5 bases and 0 bases, with 22 bases remaining between them. This CDR3 comprises 18 residues. The CDR3 nucleotides read TGTGCCAGCAGCCAAACGCCCGTCAGGGGACGAGCTAACTATGGCTACACCTTC. Protein product: CASSQTPVRGRANYGYTF. The variable domain in full, completed from reference TRBV7-8 and TRBJ1-2, reads GAGVSQSPRYKVAKRGQDVALRCDPISGHVSLFWYQQALGQGPEFLTYFQNEAQLDKSGLPSDRFFAERPEGSVSTLKIQRTQQEDSAVYLCASSQTPVRGRANYGYTFGSGTRLTVV.

This chain links TRBV30 with TRBJ1-6; D may be TRBD1 (5 bases). The CDR3 spans 17 residues. V was shortened by 0 bases and J by 0 bases, with 12 bases between the two germline ends. Germline CDR1 GTSNPN, CDR2 SVGIG (reference sequence). In DNA form, the CDR3 reads TGTGCCTGGAGTGTACAGCAGGGAAGCTCCTATAATTCACCCCTCCACTTT. Protein product: CAWSVQQGSSYNSPLHF.

This rearrangement joins TRBV5-1 to TRBJ2-5; TRBD2 matches at 9 bases. V dropped 3 bases and J dropped 4; count of bases not matched to a gene: 10. The V gene's germline CDR1 is SGHRS and CDR2 YFSETQ. The CDR3 length is 16 residues. CDR3 residues: CASSSLAGGPGETQYF. CDR3 coding DNA: TGCGCCAGCAGCTCCTTGGCGGGGGGGCCAGGAGAGACCCAGTACTTC.

This chain links TRBV9 with TRBJ1-2; TRBD1 agrees at 7 bases. V gave up 4 bases and J gave up 1 base; unmatched junction bases: 16. The CDR3 has 18 residues. The germline V gene has CDR1 SGDLS and CDR2 YYNGEE. In DNA, the CDR3 is TGTGCCAGCAGCCCCCTTAACAGGGGCTACGAGGGTAACTATGGCTACACCTTC. Translation gives CASSPLNRGYEGNYGYTF.

This clone was seen a single time. This rearrangement joins TRBV6-5 to TRBJ1-1; D not certain. The CDR3 sequence is 13 residues long. Trimming stripped 4 bases from V and 1 base from J, with 7 bases between. Per germline, CDR1 MNHEY and CDR2 SVGAGI. The CDR3 protein is CASSSSRNTEAFF. The CDR3 DNA follows: TGTGCCAGCAGTTCTTCCCGGAACACTGAAGCTTTCTTT.

The V gene is TRBV7-2, the J gene TRBJ2-1, with 11 positions matching TRBD1. V lost 8 bases to trimming and J lost 7 bases; unmatched junction nucleotides: 7. This CDR3 has 14 residues. Looked up from germline, CDR1 is SGHTA and CDR2 is FQGNSA. The CDR3 DNA is TGTGCCAGCCGCGGACAGGGGGCTTGGAATGAGCAGTTCTTC. Amino acid sequence: CASRGQGAWNEQFF.

The chain uses TRBV6-5 and TRBJ2-5, with D uncertain. V lost 5 bases and J 5 bases, leaving 15 bases between the germline ends. This CDR3 region has 14 residues. CDR1 and CDR2 from the germline V gene are MNHEY and SVGAGI. The CDR3 nucleotides are TGTGCCAGCAGTGAATCCCTCTCGAGGGAGACCCAGTACTTC. Amino acid sequence: CASSESLSRETQYF.